These T cell receptor beta chains were read from a single sample in a study of shared clonotypes between healthy human individuals. This table comes from immunoSEQ multiplex PCR, and its TCRdb copy is limited to in-frame clones, with some not included. The repertoire consists of roughly 1,500,000 clones, with approximately 98.5% occurring once and the leading ten covering 0.36%. The sample taken for sequencing was naive CD4+ T cells sorted from blood. These receptors were taken from a man aged 25-45 years in good health. Each CDR3 is given with its conserved first and last residue. D genes are given only for firm matches. Size is omitted from some rows. Given values are once, few, many or a class for expanded clones.

>TRBD2|TRBV29-1|-|TRBJ2-2
CSAGTSGRHTGELFF
TGCAGCGCTGGGACTAGCGGGAGGCACACCGGGGAGCTGTTTTTT
>-|TRBV29-1|-|TRBJ1-1
CSVVRRTVYF
TGCAGCGTTGTACGAAGGACAGTCTATTTT
>-|TRBV7-8|-|TRBJ1-5
CASSMGRPYSNQPQHF
TGTGCCAGCAGTATGGGGCGCCCGTATAGCAATCAGCCCCAGCATTTT
>TRBD1|TRBV6-1|-|TRBJ2-7
CASSAEQGLEQYF
TGTGCCAGCAGTGCCGAACAGGGGCTTGAGCAGTACTTC
>TRBD2|TRBV2|-|TRBJ2-1
CASSEGPGLAGGSSYNEQFF
TGTGCCAGCAGTGAAGGGCCGGGACTAGCGGGAGGGAGCTCCTACAATGAGCAGTTCTTC
>-|TRBV28|-|TRBJ1-5
CASSLNVEGDQPQHF
TGTGCCAGCAGTTTAAACGTAGAGGGGGATCAGCCCCAGCATTTT
>-|TRBV7-2|-|TRBJ2-2
CASSYSAPTELFF
TGTGCCAGCAGCTACTCTGCCCCCACGGAGCTGTTTTTT
>TRBD2|TRBV5-1|-|TRBJ2-7
CASSLYSGRAEEQYF
TGCGCCAGCAGCTTGTATAGCGGGAGGGCGGAAGAGCAGTACTTC
>TRBD1|TRBV4-2|-|TRBJ1-1
CASSPRGAGTEAFF
TGTGCCAGCAGCCCCAGGGGGGCCGGCACTGAAGCTTTCTTT
>-|TRBV7-8|-|TRBJ2-7
CASSPNLRRSYEQYF
TGTGCCAGCAGCCCCAACCTGCGGCGCTCCTACGAGCAGTACTTC
>-|TRBV5-1|-|TRBJ1-5
CASSLTPGNSNQPQHF
TGCGCCAGCAGCTTGACCCCAGGGAATAGCAATCAGCCCCAGCATTTT
>TRBD2|TRBV7-9|-|TRBJ2-3
CASSSQRGGTDTQYF
TGTGCCAGCAGCTCCCAGCGGGGGGGCACAGATACGCAGTATTTT
>TRBD1|TRBV19|-|TRBJ2-5
CASNPGGGVALETQYF
TGTGCCAGTAACCCAGGGGGCGGAGTCGCCCTAGAGACCCAGTACTTC
>TRBD2|TRBV12-5|-|TRBJ2-3
CASGFGLAGGTDTQYF
TGTGCTAGTGGTTTTGGTTTAGCGGGAGGCACAGATACGCAGTATTTT
>TRBD2|TRBV7-2|-|TRBJ2-7
CASSFTSGPYEQYF
TGTGCCAGCAGCTTTACTAGCGGCCCCTACGAGCAGTACTTC
>TRBD1|TRBV9|-|TRBJ2-1
CASRPDRVVNEQFF
TGTGCCAGCAGGCCGGACAGGGTAGTGAATGAGCAGTTCTTC
>-|TRBV7-2|-|TRBJ2-7
CASSFRTRGYEQYF
TGTGCCAGCAGCTTCCGGACAAGGGGGTACGAGCAGTACTTC
>TRBD1|TRBV27|-|TRBJ1-2
CASSLRWVYRDRLRSMYGYTF
TGTGCCAGCAGTTTAAGATGGGTTTACCGGGACAGACTCCGATCGATGTATGGCTACACCTTC
>-|TRBV2|-|TRBJ1-2
CASRGQANYGYTF
TGTGCCAGCAGGGGGCAGGCTAACTATGGCTACACCTTC
>TRBD2|TRBV28|-|TRBJ2-7
CASSPLGGLAVYEQYF
TGTGCCAGCAGCCCCCTCGGCGGACTAGCGGTCTACGAGCAGTACTTC
>-|TRBV25-1|once|TRBJ2-7
CASSAARGGGREQYF
TGTGCCAGCAGTGCCGCTAGGGGAGGTGGCCGAGAGCAGTACTTC
>TRBD2|TRBV7-6|-|TRBJ2-3
CASSLAVWSGLASDTQYF
TGTGCCAGCAGCTTAGCTGTGTGGTCGGGACTAGCCTCAGATACGCAGTATTTT
>-|TRBV6-6|-|TRBJ2-3
CASSPQPPLSIDTQYF
TGTGCCAGCAGCCCCCAACCGCCACTATCAATAGATACGCAGTATTTT
>-|TRBV7-9|-|TRBJ2-1
CASSFASGSYNEQFF
TGTGCCAGCAGCTTTGCCTCGGGCTCCTACAATGAGCAGTTCTTC
>-|TRBV6-1|-|TRBJ2-3
CASFSAGGTDTQYF
TGTGCCAGCTTTAGCGCAGGGGGCACAGATACGCAGTATTTT
>-|TRBV28|-|TRBJ2-2
CASRPGGLEGELFF
TGTGCCAGCAGACCTGGAGGGCTAGAGGGGGAGCTGTTTTTT
>-|TRBV19|-|TRBJ1-1
CASSIIRTANTEAFF
TGTGCCAGTAGTATTATTAGGACGGCGAACACTGAAGCTTTCTTT
>-|TRBV11-3|-|TRBJ2-7
CASSLEAGYEQYF
TGTGCCAGCAGCTTAGAAGCAGGGTACGAGCAGTACTTC
>TRBD2|TRBV9|-|TRBJ2-1
CASSLTSGYNEQFF
TGTGCCAGCAGCCTGACTAGCGGATACAATGAGCAGTTCTTC
>TRBD2|TRBV19|-|TRBJ2-5
CASSKSGGSLVETQYF
TGTGCCAGTAGTAAATCGGGGGGTAGTCTAGTGGAGACCCAGTACTTC
>-|TRBV19|-|TRBJ2-1
CASSIFGDEQFF
TGTGCCAGTAGTATTTTCGGGGATGAGCAGTTCTTC
>-|TRBV5-1|-|TRBJ2-3
CASSSGTDTQYF
TGCGCCAGCAGCTCGGGCACAGATACGCAGTATTTT
>-|TRBV6-6|-|TRBJ2-7
CASSYSRGWGNEQYF
TGTGCCAGCAGTTACTCGAGAGGATGGGGCAACGAGCAGTACTTC
>-|TRBV11-3|-|TRBJ2-1
CASSSRNEQFF
TGTGCCAGCAGCAGCCGAAATGAGCAGTTCTTC
>-|TRBV30|-|TRBJ1-5
CAWSVGARNQPQHF
TGTGCCTGGAGTGTCGGGGCCCGCAATCAGCCCCAGCATTTT
>-|TRBV7-3|-|TRBJ1-1
CASSLQVHTEAFF
TGTGCCAGCAGCTTACAAGTTCACACTGAAGCTTTCTTT
>-|TRBV18|-|TRBJ1-1
CASSPINTEAFF
TGTGCCAGCTCACCAATCAACACTGAAGCTTTCTTT
>-|TRBV9|-|TRBJ2-1
CASSVRSDYNEQFF
TGTGCCAGCAGCGTACGAAGCGACTACAATGAGCAGTTCTTC
>TRBD2|TRBV11-1|-|TRBJ2-5
CASSSPAIAGYGEETQYF
TGTGCCAGCAGCTCTCCGGCCATAGCGGGATATGGAGAAGAGACCCAGTACTTC
>TRBD2|TRBV29-1|-|TRBJ2-5
CSVGLAGVGETQYF
TGCAGCGTTGGTTTAGCGGGAGTTGGAGAGACCCAGTACTTC
>TRBD1|TRBV19|-|TRBJ2-7
CASSPGTGRGEQYF
TGTGCCAGTAGCCCAGGGACAGGACGGGGCGAGCAGTACTTC
>TRBD2|TRBV6-1|-|TRBJ2-2
CASHRRGRGTGELFF
TGTGCCAGCCATCGACGCGGGAGAGGCACCGGGGAGCTGTTTTTT
>-|TRBV5-4|-|TRBJ2-3
CASSDTGRSTDTQYF
TGTGCCAGCAGCGATACGGGACGTAGCACAGATACGCAGTATTTT
>-|TRBV11-2|-|TRBJ2-3
CASSFGRDTQYF
TGTGCCAGCAGCTTCGGGCGAGATACGCAGTATTTT